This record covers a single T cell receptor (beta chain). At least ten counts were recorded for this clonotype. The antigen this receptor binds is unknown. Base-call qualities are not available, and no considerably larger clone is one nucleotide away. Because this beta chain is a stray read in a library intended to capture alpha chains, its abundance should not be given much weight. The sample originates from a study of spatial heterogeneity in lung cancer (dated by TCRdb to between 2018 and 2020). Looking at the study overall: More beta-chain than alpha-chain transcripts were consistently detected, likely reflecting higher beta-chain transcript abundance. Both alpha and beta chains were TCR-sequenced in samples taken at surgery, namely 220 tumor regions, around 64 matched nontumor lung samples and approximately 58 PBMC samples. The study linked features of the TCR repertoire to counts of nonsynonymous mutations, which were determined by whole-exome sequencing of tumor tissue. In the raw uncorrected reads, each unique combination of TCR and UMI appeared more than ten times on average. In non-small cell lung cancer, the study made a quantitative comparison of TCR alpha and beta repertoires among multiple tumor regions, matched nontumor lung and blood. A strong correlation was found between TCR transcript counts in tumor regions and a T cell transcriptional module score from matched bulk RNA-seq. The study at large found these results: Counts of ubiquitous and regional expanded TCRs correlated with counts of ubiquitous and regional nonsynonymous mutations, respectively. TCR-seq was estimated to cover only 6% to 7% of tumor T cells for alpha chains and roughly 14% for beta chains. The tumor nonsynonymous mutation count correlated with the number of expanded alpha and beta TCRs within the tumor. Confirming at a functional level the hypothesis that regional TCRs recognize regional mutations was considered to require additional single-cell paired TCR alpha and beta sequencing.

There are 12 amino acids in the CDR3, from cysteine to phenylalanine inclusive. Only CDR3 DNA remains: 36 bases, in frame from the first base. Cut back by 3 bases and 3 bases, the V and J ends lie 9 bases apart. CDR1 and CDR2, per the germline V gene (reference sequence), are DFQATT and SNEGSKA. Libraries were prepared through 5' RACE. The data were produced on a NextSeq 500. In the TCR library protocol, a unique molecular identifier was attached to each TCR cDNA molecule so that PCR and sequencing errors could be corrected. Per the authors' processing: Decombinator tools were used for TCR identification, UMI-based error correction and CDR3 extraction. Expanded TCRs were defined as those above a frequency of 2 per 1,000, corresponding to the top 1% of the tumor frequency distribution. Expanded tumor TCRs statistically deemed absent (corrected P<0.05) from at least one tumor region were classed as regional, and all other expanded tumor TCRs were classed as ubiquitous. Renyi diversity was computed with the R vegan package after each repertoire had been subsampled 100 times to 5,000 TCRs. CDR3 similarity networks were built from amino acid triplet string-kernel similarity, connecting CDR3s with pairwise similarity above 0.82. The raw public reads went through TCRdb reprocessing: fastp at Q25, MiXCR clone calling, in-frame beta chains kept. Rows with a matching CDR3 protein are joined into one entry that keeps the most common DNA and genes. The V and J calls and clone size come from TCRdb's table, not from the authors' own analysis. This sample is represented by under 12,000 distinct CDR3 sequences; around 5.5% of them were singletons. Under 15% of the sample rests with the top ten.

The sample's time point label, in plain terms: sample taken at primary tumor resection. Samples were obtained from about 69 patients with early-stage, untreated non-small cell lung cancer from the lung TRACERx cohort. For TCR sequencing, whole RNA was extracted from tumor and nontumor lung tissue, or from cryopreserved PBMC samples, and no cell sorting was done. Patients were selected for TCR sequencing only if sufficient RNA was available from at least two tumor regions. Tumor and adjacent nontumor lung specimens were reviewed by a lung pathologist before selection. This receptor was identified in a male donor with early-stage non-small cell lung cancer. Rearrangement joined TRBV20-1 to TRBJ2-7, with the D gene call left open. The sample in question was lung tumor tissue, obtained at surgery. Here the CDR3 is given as CSASKVFYEQYF. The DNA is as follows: TGCAGTGCTAGTAAGGTATTCTACGAGCAGTACTTC.